This T cell receptor beta chain is drawn from a study of control samples from healthy donors and cancer patients. CDR3 length equals 15 residues. With V trimmed by 1 base and J by 4 bases, 6 bases remained unmatched. Germline lookup yields CDR1 MNHEY and CDR2 SMNVEV (reference sequence). Sequenced by immunoSEQ multiplex PCR; TCRdb stores in-frame clones only, minus some. The table lists just over 80,000 clones, over 90% of them singletons. This sequence joins TRBV27 and TRBJ2-7, with 8 bases lining up with TRBD2. The TCR was taken from a woman under 30 in good health. The sample consisted of blood. The CDR3 bases are TGTGCCAGCAGTTTATACCTTACTAGCGGTTACGAGCAGTACTTC. This encodes CASSLYLTSGYEQYF.